This TCR beta chain was sequenced for a study of human T cells and chemical hapten exposure (dated by TCRdb to the early 2020s). With respect to the entire study: Libraries were pooled for sequencing, and variation in per-sample TCR yields was attributed mainly to small differences in library volumes within the pool. Peripheral blood TCR repertoire changes were tracked in vivo in alopecia patients during primary and secondary sensitization to the hapten diphenylcyclopropenone (DPC). For every blood RNA sample, sequencing covered both the TCR alpha and TCR beta chains.

This clonotype was counted at least ten times. Its antigen specificity is not known. Per-nucleotide qualities are absent, and no much larger clonotype sits a single base away. Overall study results and their limits: After repeated subsampling, changes were observed in the strength of the expansion versus patch-test correlation and in the threshold at which the correlation became significant. DPC sensitization did not change how many TCRs were above 1 in 1000 frequency, and no evidence was found of alterations in global repertoire structure.

The time point label, as the study defines it: healthy volunteer bleed at 6 weeks. Unfractionated whole blood was collected in Tempus Blood RNA tubes, and total RNA was extracted from that blood. Roughly 5 healthy volunteers served as TCR sequencing controls and were bled at day 0, 2 weeks and 6 weeks. Library preparation was by RACE. The listed sequencing device is NextSeq 500. During library preparation, unique molecular identifiers were attached to individual cDNA molecules so that TCRs could be counted quantitatively and reproducibly. In the source study's methods: Samples had a median of roughly 87,000 TCRs, with a range from 23,224 to 690,600. The Decombinator software suite was used to annotate V, J and CDR3 in the TCR reads. To make PS versus PT1 abundance plots, every sample was subsampled to the same number of TCRs (28,000). Expanded TCRs were defined as absent before sensitization and observed at least eight times at the 2-week time point. TCRdb reanalyzed the raw reads on its own, using fastp at Q25 for trimming and MiXCR for clone calling, and kept in-frame beta chains. CDR3 protein duplicates are merged, each entry listing the most common genes and DNA. In this record, the V and J calls reflect TCRdb's handling and not the investigators' own analysis. The sample includes 65,000 or so distinct CDR3 sequences, with around 6.1% observed a single time. The ten most abundant clones make up around 3.4% of the sample.

The CDR3 contains 12 residues, cysteine and phenylalanine counted. CDR3 DNA only is kept here, 36 bases in frame from base 1. Per the germline V gene, SNHLY is the CDR1 and FYNNEI is the CDR2. Trimming takes 6 bases from V and 6 bases from J, and the germline ends sit 11 bases apart. The V and J genes are TRBV2 and TRBJ1-1, with the D gene call left open. The source of this sequence is a female donor in good health. Some clones in this sample may be carry-over from other donors' samples. The sample was whole blood. The DNA sequence is TGTGCCAGCAGCCCCGACGAAGCTGAAGCTTTCTTT. It translates as CASSPDEAEAFF.